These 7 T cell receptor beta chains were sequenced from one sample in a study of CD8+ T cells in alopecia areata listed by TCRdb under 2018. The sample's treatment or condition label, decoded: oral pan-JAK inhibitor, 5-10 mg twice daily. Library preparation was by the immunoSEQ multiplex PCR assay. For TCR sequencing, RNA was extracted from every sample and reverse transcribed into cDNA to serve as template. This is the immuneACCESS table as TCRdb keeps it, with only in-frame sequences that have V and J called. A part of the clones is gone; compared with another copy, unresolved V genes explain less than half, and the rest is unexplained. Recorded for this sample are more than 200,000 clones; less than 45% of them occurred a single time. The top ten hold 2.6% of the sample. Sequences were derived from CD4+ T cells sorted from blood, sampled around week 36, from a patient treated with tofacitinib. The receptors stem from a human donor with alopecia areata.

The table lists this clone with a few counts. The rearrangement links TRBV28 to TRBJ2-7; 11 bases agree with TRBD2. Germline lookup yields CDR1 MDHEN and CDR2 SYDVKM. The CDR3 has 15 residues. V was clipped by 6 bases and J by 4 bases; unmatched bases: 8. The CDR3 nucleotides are TGTGCCAGCAGGGCGTGGGCTAGCGGGGGGTACGAGCAGTACTTC. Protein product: CASRAWASGGYEQYF.

The CDR3 coding sequence is TGTGCCAGCAGTCCCGGAGGGAGGGGTCAGCCCCAGCATTTT. This codes for CASSPGGRGQPQHF. The chain links TRBV7-9 to TRBJ1-5; D may be TRBD1 (5 bases). CDR3 length: 14 amino acids. Germline V gene data show CDR1 as SEHNR and CDR2 as FQNEAQ (reference sequence). V was shortened by 6 bases and J by 6 bases, with 15 bases between the two germline ends.

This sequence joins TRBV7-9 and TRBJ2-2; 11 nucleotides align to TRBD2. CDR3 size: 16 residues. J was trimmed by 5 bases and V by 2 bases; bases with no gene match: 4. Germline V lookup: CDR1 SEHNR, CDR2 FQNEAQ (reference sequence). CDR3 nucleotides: TGTGCCAGCAGCTTACTAGCGGGAGGTCGGACCGGGGAGCTGTTTTTT. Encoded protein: CASSLLAGGRTGELFF.

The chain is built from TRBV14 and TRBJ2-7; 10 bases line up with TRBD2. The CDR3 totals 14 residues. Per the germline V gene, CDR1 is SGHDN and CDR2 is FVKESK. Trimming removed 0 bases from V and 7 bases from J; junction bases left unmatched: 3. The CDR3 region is CASSQDLAGEEQYF. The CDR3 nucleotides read TGTGCCAGCAGCCAAGATCTAGCGGGAGAGGAGCAGTACTTC.

The CDR3 sequence is CASSPPGTSGYNEQFF. CDR3 DNA sequence: TGTGCCAGCTCACCACCGGGAACTAGCGGCTACAATGAGCAGTTCTTC. This chain uses TRBV18 with TRBJ2-1; 8 positions agree with TRBD2. Germline CDR1 is KGHSH and CDR2 is LQKENI. This CDR3 has 16 amino acids. The J segment lost 3 bases and the V segment lost 0 bases, leaving 4 bases of the junction unmatched.

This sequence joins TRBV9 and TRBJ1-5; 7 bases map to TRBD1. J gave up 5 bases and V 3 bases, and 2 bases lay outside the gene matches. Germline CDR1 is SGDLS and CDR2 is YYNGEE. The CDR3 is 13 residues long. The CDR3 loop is CASSAGGDQPQHF. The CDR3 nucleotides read TGTGCCAGCAGCGCAGGGGGGGATCAGCCCCAGCATTTT.

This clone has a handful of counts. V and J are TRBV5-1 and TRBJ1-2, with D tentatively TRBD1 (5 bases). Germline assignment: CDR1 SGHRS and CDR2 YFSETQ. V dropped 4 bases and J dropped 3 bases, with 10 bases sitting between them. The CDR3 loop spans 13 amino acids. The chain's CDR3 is CASSPGYDYGYTF. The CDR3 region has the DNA TGCGCCAGCAGCCCAGGGTACGACTATGGCTACACCTTC.